The entry that follows covers one T cell receptor (beta chain) sequence. The sample belongs to a study of control samples from healthy donors and cancer patients. Here immunoSEQ multiplex PCR was the method, and the copy in TCRdb shows in-frame clones only, minus some. The table has approximately 230,000 clones, around 79% seen once; the top ten hold 10% to 15%. V was clipped by 6 bases and J by 4 bases; unmatched bases: 7. CDR3 length: 15 amino acids. The V gene's germline CDR1 is MGHRA and CDR2 YSYEKL. The rearrangement uses TRBV4-1 and TRBJ1-5, with 9 bases lining up with TRBD1. This clonotype was sampled from a woman aged 60 to 75 with lung cancer. The sequenced sample consisted of PBMCs. CDR3 DNA: TGCGCCAGCAGTATGGGACAGGGCGGTAATCAGCCCCAGCATTTT. Residues: CASSMGQGGNQPQHF.